Detailed here is one T cell receptor (beta chain). Primers for the PCR totalled 60 Vbeta and 13 Jbeta. The assay was immunoSEQ multiplex PCR, and TCRdb's table has in-frame clones only and misses some. The data hold 150,000 to 200,000 clones, with under 85% observed a single time. The sample originates from a study of cytomegalovirus exposure and HLA in healthy donors. The CDR3 is 14 residues long. Germline V CDR1 and CDR2: SGHTA, FQGTGA. Trimming removed 6 bases from V and 2 bases from J; junction bases left unmatched: 4. Sequencing was carried out using PBMCs. The gene calls are TRBV7-3 and TRBJ2-7; TRBD1 aligns across 10 bases. The TCR was taken from a woman in her twenties or thirties in good health and CMV-seronegative. CDR3 DNA sequence: TGTGCCAGCAGTTTAGGACAGGGGGCCTACGAGCAGTACTTC. Translation: CASSLGQGAYEQYF.